A single sample gave rise to the 3 T cell receptor beta chains below, sequenced in a study of T cell responses to AZD1222 COVID-19 vaccine. The repertoire was sequenced with immunoSEQ multiplex PCR; TCRdb's copy has only in-frame clones and lacks some. The sample shows about 120,000 clones, roughly 91% of them seen only once. This specimen consisted of peripheral blood, obtained 28 days after the second AZD1222 dose. These receptor sequences come from an adult who received the AZD1222 COVID-19 vaccine.

The CDR3 spells CASSLSTAGNTIYF. The CDR3 nucleotides are TGTGCCAGCAGCTTATCGACTGCTGGAAACACCATATATTTT. V gene TRBV7-8 combines with J gene TRBJ1-3, with unresolved D. Germline-derived CDR1 and CDR2 are SGHVS and FQNEAQ. The V gene lost 2 bases and the J gene lost 2 bases, with 7 bases spanning the gap. CDR3 length equals 14 residues. Using reference TRBV7-8 and TRBJ1-3 for the parts outside the CDR3, the full variable domain is GAGVSQSPRYKVAKRGQDVALRCDPISGHVSLFWYQQALGQGPEFLTYFQNEAQLDKSGLPSDRFFAERPEGSVSTLKIQRTQQEDSAVYLCASSLSTAGNTIYFGEGSWLTVV.

J is TRBJ1-1 and V is TRBV20-1, with D perhaps TRBD1 (6 bases). CDR3 size: 9 residues. The germline V gene has CDR1 DFQATT and CDR2 SNEGSKA (reference sequence). Trimming removed 5 bases from V and 10 bases from J, with 8 bases in between. Here the CDR3 DNA reads TGCAGTGCTTCGGACAGAGCTTTCTTT. This gives the protein CSASDRAFF.

This chain connects TRBV12-5 to TRBJ1-2; D gene uncertain. CDR1 is LGHNT, CDR2 FRNRAP, per germline. This CDR3 contains 14 residues. The V gene lost 0 bases and the J gene lost 0 bases, with 5 bases spanning the gap. The CDR3 loop is CASGLVNPNYGYTF. The CDR3, as DNA: TGTGCTAGTGGTTTGGTAAACCCTAACTATGGCTACACCTTC.